This entry lists 13 T cell receptor beta chains sequenced from one sample in a study of blood T cells in healthy people across ages. A second about 6 to 11 cycle PCR used barcoded and J-beta primers. TCRdb reprocessed the 5' RACE reads via MiXCR and lists one record per CDR3 protein. There are some 1.4 million distinct CDR3 sequences in the sample; approximately 42% occur only once, and 7.9% lies in the top ten. Input material: blood. These receptors came from a woman aged 18-29 years in good health.

This clonotype was found a few times. The chain uses TRBV7-9 and TRBJ2-7; weak D call: TRBD1 (5 bases). There are 15 residues in the CDR3. Germline CDR1 SEHNR, CDR2 FQNEAQ (reference sequence). Trimming stripped 5 bases from V and 1 base from J, with 15 bases between. This CDR3 reads CASSRSGATSYEQYF. DNA of the CDR3: TGTGCCAGCAGCCGAAGTGGGGCCACTTCCTACGAGCAGTACTTC.

This chain joins TRBV7-2 and TRBJ2-3; D gene uncertain. This CDR3 region has 15 residues. CDR1 and CDR2 from the germline V gene are SGHTA and FQGNSA. Trimming stripped 6 bases from V and 3 bases from J, with 16 bases between. The CDR3 region is CASSFTPVTTDTQYF. The DNA for the CDR3 is TGTGCCAGCAGTTTTACCCCCGTAACAACAGATACGCAGTATTTT.

The chain is built from TRBV7-6 and TRBJ1-1; a weak D match, TRBD1 (6 bases). Germline V gene data show CDR1 as SGHVS and CDR2 as FNYEAQ. The CDR3 loop spans 15 amino acids. The V end was cut by 4 bases, the J end by 5 bases, with 17 bases between. CDR3 region: CASSYLGGARTEAFF. CDR3 nucleotides: TGTGCCAGCAGCTACCTAGGGGGGGCCAGGACTGAAGCTTTCTTT.

The rearrangement links TRBV3-1 to TRBJ1-2, with a weak D call TRBD1 (6 bases). This CDR3 has 17 amino acids. The V gene lost 5 bases and the J gene lost 4 bases, with 23 bases spanning the gap. CDR1 is LGHDT, CDR2 YNNKEL, per germline (reference sequence). The CDR3 DNA reads as TGTGCCAGCAGCTCCGGAACCGGACAGCAACCTTTCTATGGCTACACCTTC. Translation gives CASSSGTGQQPFYGYTF.

This clonotype was seen a few times. The rearrangement uses TRBV28 and TRBJ2-3; TRBD2 might be the D (5 bases). The CDR3 spans 13 residues. Per germline, CDR1 MDHEN and CDR2 SYDVKM. Deletions cut 1 base from V and 9 bases from J, with 11 bases between. The CDR3 sequence: CASSLSRGWTQYF. The CDR3 nucleotides are TGTGCCAGCAGTTTATCCCGGGGTTGGACGCAGTATTTT.

The CDR3 DNA reads TGCGCCAGCAGCTTGGGCGCTGCGACGGGTGCAGATACGCAGTATTTT. Amino acids: CASSLGAATGADTQYF. V is TRBV5-1 and J is TRBJ2-3; D gene unclear. Germline V CDR1 and CDR2: SGHRS, YFSETQ. CDR3 length: 16 amino acids. The ends were cut back, 0 bases at V and 4 bases at J, with 15 bases in the middle.

This rearrangement joins TRBV20-1 to TRBJ2-7; D is uncertain. Trimming pared 3 bases from V and 4 bases from J, leaving 13 bases between. CDR3 length equals 13 residues. CDR1 and CDR2 (germline): DFQATT, SNEGSKA (reference sequence). CDR3 residues: CSARDPRSYEQYF. For the CDR3, the DNA is TGCAGTGCTAGGGACCCTCGGAGTTACGAGCAGTACTTC.

Ten or more counts support this clonotype. At one of its ends the junction is not consistent with the germline gene, which may arise from a read error. The rearrangement links TRBV7-2 to TRBJ2-3, with no clear D. CDR1 is SGHTA and CDR2 is FQGNSA in the germline V gene. The CDR3 sequence is 13 residues long. CDR3 bases: TGCGCCAGCAGCTTCCCGGGCACAGATACGCAGTATTTT. Amino acid sequence: CASSFPGTDTQYF. Looking up the rest from reference TRBV7-2 and TRBJ2-3 gives the full variable domain: GAGVSQSPSNKVTEKGKDVELRCDPISGHTALYWYRQSLGQGLEFLIYFQGNSAPDKSGLPSDRFSAERTGGSVSTLTIQRTQQEDSAVYLCASSFPGTDTQYFGPGTRLTVL.

The chain has TRBV20-1 and TRBJ2-3; tentatively, D is TRBD2 (5 bases). With 6 bases removed from V and 4 bases from J, the gap between germline ends came to 17 bases. The germline gives CDR1 DFQATT, CDR2 SNEGSKA (reference sequence). CDR3 length: 14 residues. The CDR3 sequence is CSAAAGVLSDTQYF. The CDR3 DNA reads as TGCAGTGCCGCCGCCGGGGTGCTGTCAGATACGCAGTATTTT.

This sequence joins TRBV27 and TRBJ2-3, with D possibly TRBD2 on 6 matching bases. CDR3 size: 15 residues. The germline CDR1 and CDR2 sequences are MNHEY and SMNVEV (reference sequence). Trimming cost V 7 bases and J 4 bases, with 18 bases left between them. The CDR3 is CASTDLSGGPDTQYF. CDR3 DNA sequence: TGTGCCAGCACCGACCTCAGCGGAGGGCCAGATACGCAGTATTTT.

In this sample, this clonotype turned up once. The gene calls are TRBV28 and TRBJ1-5; D gene uncertain. The germline CDR1 and CDR2 sequences are MDHEN and SYDVKM. Trimming pared 5 bases from V and 1 base from J, leaving 9 bases between. This CDR3 comprises 14 residues. The chain's CDR3 is CASSPSKSNQPQHF. DNA of the CDR3: TGTGCCAGCAGTCCCTCAAAAAGCAATCAGCCCCAGCATTTT.

The chain couples TRBV7-2 to TRBJ2-4; 14 bases fit TRBD2. V lost 3 bases to trimming and J lost 8 bases; unmatched junction nucleotides: 6. Looked up from germline, CDR1 is SGHTA and CDR2 is FQGNSA. The CDR3 sequence is 16 residues long. The CDR3 coding sequence is TGTGCCAGCAGCTTTAGACTAGCGGGGGGGCCGGACATTCAGTACTTC. Translation gives CASSFRLAGGPDIQYF.

This clonotype was detected only once. One end of the junction varies from germline; a read error may be responsible. The chain links TRBV4-1 to TRBJ1-5; D remains unclear. Germline V gene data show CDR1 as MGHRA and CDR2 as YSYEKL. The CDR3 is 16 amino acids. This chain's CDR3 is CAGSQRTRGRNQPQHF. The CDR3 DNA follows: TGCGCCGGCAGCCAGCGGACCCGAGGGCGGAATCAGCCCCAGCATTTT.